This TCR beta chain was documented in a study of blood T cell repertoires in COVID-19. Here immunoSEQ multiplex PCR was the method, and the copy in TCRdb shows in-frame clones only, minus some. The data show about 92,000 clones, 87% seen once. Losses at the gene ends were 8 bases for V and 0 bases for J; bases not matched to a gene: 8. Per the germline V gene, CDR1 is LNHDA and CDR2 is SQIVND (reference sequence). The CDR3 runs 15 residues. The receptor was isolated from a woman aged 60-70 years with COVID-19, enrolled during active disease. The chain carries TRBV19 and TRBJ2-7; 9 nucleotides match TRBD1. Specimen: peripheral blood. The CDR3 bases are TGTGCCAGTGGGCGGACAGGGGCGCACTCCTACGAGCAGTACTTC. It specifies CASGRTGAHSYEQYF. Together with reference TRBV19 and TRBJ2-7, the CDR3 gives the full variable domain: DGGITQSPKYLFRKEGQNVTLSCEQNLNHDAMYWYRQDPGQGLRLIYYSQIVNDFQKGDIAEGYSVSREKKESFPLTVTSAQKNPTAFYLCASGRTGAHSYEQYFGPGTRLTVT.